This TCR beta chain was identified in a study of patients and donors after allogeneic stem cell transplantation. This clonotype is a singleton in its sample. Germline CDR1 reads KGHDR; CDR2 reads SFDVKD. V lost 9 bases to trimming and J lost 5 bases; unmatched junction nucleotides: 13. The CDR3 length is 15 residues. TCRdb itself ran the RT-PCR reads through MiXCR, one entry per CDR3 protein. Here the sample spans approximately 200,000 distinct CDR3 sequences, roughly 40% being singletons. The receptor was isolated from a human donor who was either an allogeneic HSCT recipient or a stem cell or donor lymphocyte infusion donor (not recorded which). It is not recorded whose cells these are; they may come from a transplant donor. The specimen sequenced was blood, either unsorted or a sorted T cell fraction (not recorded which). The genes are TRBV24-1 and TRBJ2-5; 8 positions match TRBD1. The CDR3 bases are TGTGCCACCGAACAGCAGGGGGCGCTAGGCGAGACCCAGTACTTC. Its translation: CATEQQGALGETQYF.